The next 2 T cell receptor beta chains were all read from a single sample in a study of shared clonotypes between healthy human individuals. Measured with immunoSEQ multiplex PCR; TCRdb has only the in-frame clones, and not every one. The sample lists about 2,100,000 clones; 85% to 95% were seen once. Cells designated naive CD8 were CD45RO-negative and were positively selected for CCR7, with terminally differentiated effector memory CD45RA+ cells excluded. Sample: naive CD8+ T cells from PBMCs. Source of these receptors: a man aged 18 to 30 in good health. Some clones in this sample may be carry-over from other donors' samples.

The V gene is TRBV19, the J gene TRBJ2-1, with TRBD1 identical over 9 bases. The CDR3 is 15 residues long. Trimming at V came to 9 bases and at J to 5 bases, leaving 11 bases not matched to a gene. The germline V gene has CDR1 LNHDA and CDR2 SQIVND (reference sequence). This chain's CDR3 is CASGTGLDLHNEQFF. CDR3 DNA sequence: TGTGCCAGCGGGACAGGGCTAGACCTTCACAATGAGCAGTTCTTC. Full variable domain (missing parts from reference TRBV19 and TRBJ2-1): DGGITQSPKYLFRKEGQNVTLSCEQNLNHDAMYWYRQDPGQGLRLIYYSQIVNDFQKGDIAEGYSVSREKKESFPLTVTSAQKNPTAFYLCASGTGLDLHNEQFFGPGTRLTVL.

The V gene is TRBV4-1, the J gene TRBJ2-5; the D gene is possibly TRBD1 (5 bases). Trimming pared 1 base from V and 5 bases from J, leaving 17 bases between. CDR3 length: 16 amino acids. Germline loops: CDR1 MGHRA, CDR2 YSYEKL. In DNA, the CDR3 is TGCGCCAGCAGCCAAGTGGGTGGTCAGGGTGAGGAGACCCAGTACTTC. Encoded protein: CASSQVGGQGEETQYF.